This T cell receptor beta chain came from a study of identical twins. TCRdb analysed the 5' RACE reads with MiXCR anew, one entry per CDR3 protein. The table has 350,000 to 450,000 distinct CDR3 sequences, approximately 18% seen once. The CDR3 contains 15 residues. After removal of 5 bases from V and 2 bases from J, the junction contained 7 bases not matched to a gene. Looked up from germline, CDR1 is SGHVS and CDR2 is FQNEAQ. The source of this sequence is a man aged 45-60 years in good health. Specimen: naive T cells sorted from blood. The V call is TRBV7-8, the J call TRBJ2-7; 9 nucleotides line up with TRBD1. The CDR3 nucleotides are TGTGCCAGCAGCCAACAGGGGGCATCGACCTACGAGCAGTACTTC. This translates into CASSQQGASTYEQYF.